The T cell receptor beta chain under discussion was sequenced for a study of OX40 agonist ivuxolimab in advanced cancers. Across the whole study: Patients were dosed with the agonistic anti-OX40 (CD134) antibody ivuxolimab. Allowance was made for prior anti-PD-1, anti-PD-L1 or anti-CTLA-4 therapy, and around 44% had some. Study results and caveats: More expanded clones were seen, on average, in CD8+ T cells than in CD4+.

The junction had 7 bases not matched to a gene; V was cut back by 0 bases and J by 0 bases. In germline, CDR1 is KGHSY, CDR2 FQNENV. CDR3 length equals 18 residues. This clone was detected a few times. Its specificity is unknown. Some clones are missing from TCRdb's copy, which holds only in-frame ones; the method was immunoSEQ multiplex PCR. The sample shows over 35,000 clones, 75% to 90% of them seen only once. Sample: CD4+ or CD8+ T cells sorted from blood, taken in a trial of the OX40 agonist ivuxolimab. The receptor's source is an adult with an advanced solid tumor such as melanoma, head and neck, liver or kidney cancer. This chain joins TRBV16 and TRBJ1-5, with TRBD1 matching over 8 bases. This CDR3 is CASSQSAGTGVSNQPQHF. The CDR3 region has the DNA TGTGCCAGCAGCCAATCGGCCGGGACAGGCGTTAGCAATCAGCCCCAGCATTTT.